These T cell receptor beta chains were read from a single sample in a study of blood T cell repertoires in COVID-19. TCRdb's copy holds only in-frame clones and misses some; the assay was immunoSEQ multiplex PCR. The table has 250,000 to 350,000 clones, 88% seen once. Sequencing used peripheral blood. The receptors derive from a woman younger than 45 with COVID-19, enrolled during active disease. CDR3s include the opening cysteine and the closing phenylalanine or tryptophan. Fields, in order: V gene, clone size, J gene, D gene, CDR3 DNA, CDR3 protein. D genes are given only for firm matches. The size entry is marked missing in some rows and otherwise reads once, few, many or a size class.

>TRBV10-3|few|TRBJ1-1|TRBD1
TGTGCCGGACAGGGTATGAACACTGAAGCTTTCTTT
CAGQGMNTEAFF
>TRBV4-2|NA|TRBJ2-1|NA
TGTGCCAGCAGCCAAGCTCCGAGTTTAGCGAATGAGCAGTTCTTC
CASSQAPSLANEQFF
>TRBV10-3|NA|TRBJ1-3|NA
TGTGCCATCACCCCCACGTCGGGAGGAAACACCATATATTTT
CAITPTSGGNTIYF
>TRBV10-3|few|TRBJ1-5|NA
TGTGCCATCGGGAAGACAGGCGATAGCAATCAGCCCCAGCATTTT
CAIGKTGDSNQPQHF
>TRBV10-3|NA|TRBJ2-7|NA
TGTGCCATCAGGGACACAGAAGGGCCCCTCTACGAGCAGTACTTC
CAIRDTEGPLYEQYF
>TRBV5-1|few|TRBJ1-3|TRBD1
TGCGCCAGCAGCTTGACAGGGGGAGATGGAAACACCATATATTTT
CASSLTGGDGNTIYF
>TRBV2|NA|TRBJ1-2|NA
TGTGCCAGCAGTGACGGCGGAAGACACTATGGCTACACCTTC
CASSDGGRHYGYTF
>TRBV5-1|NA|TRBJ2-5|NA
TGCGCCAGCAGCCCAGGGCCCCAAGAGACCCAGTACTTC
CASSPGPQETQYF
>TRBV6-2/TRBV6-3|NA|TRBJ2-7|NA
TGTGCCAGCAGTACCGAGGGGACTCCTCCTTTCGAGCAGTACTTC
CASSTEGTPPFEQYF
>TRBV20-1|NA|TRBJ2-1|NA
TGCAGTGCTAGAGGCCCGGATGAGCAGTTCTTC
CSARGPDEQFF
>TRBV14|NA|TRBJ2-2|NA
TGTGCCAGCAGCCAAGTCTACACCGGGGAGCTGTTTTTT
CASSQVYTGELFF
>TRBV5-1|NA|TRBJ2-1|TRBD1
TGCGCCAGCAGCTTGGGACAGGGGGCAGGTGAGCAGTTCTTC
CASSLGQGAGEQFF
>TRBV21-1|NA|TRBJ1-5|NA
TGTGCCAGCAGCGCCAGGGCGATCAATCAGCCCCAGCATTTT
CASSARAINQPQHF
>TRBV5-4|NA|TRBJ2-3|TRBD2
TGTGCCAGCAGCCCTGGGTGGGCGGGAGAGAGTGCAGATACGCAGTATTTT
CASSPGWAGESADTQYF
>TRBV3-1/TRBV3-2|NA|TRBJ2-7|TRBD2
TGTGCCAGCAGAGGGACTAGCGGGAGATACGAGCAGTACTTC
CASRGTSGRYEQYF
>TRBV28|NA|TRBJ2-2|TRBD2
TGTGCCAGCAGGAGCGGGGCGAACACCGGGGAGCTGTTTTTT
CASRSGANTGELFF
>TRBV29-1|NA|TRBJ1-1|TRBD1
TGCAGCGTCTGGTCCCCGCTAGGGGGCTGGGCCACTGAAGCTTTCTTT
CSVWSPLGGWATEAFF
>TRBV6-5|NA|TRBJ2-5|TRBD2
TGTGCCAGCAGTTACTCGAGGACTAGCGGGAGTGAGACCCAGTACTTC
CASSYSRTSGSETQYF
>TRBV30|NA|TRBJ1-2|TRBD1
TGTGCCTGGACAGGGGGCGGCTATGGCTACACCTTC
CAWTGGGYGYTF
>TRBV19|NA|TRBJ1-1|NA
TGTGCCAGTAGTAGAAGCCCAGGACAGAACACTGAAGCTTTCTTT
CASSRSPGQNTEAFF
>TRBV4-1|NA|TRBJ1-4|NA
TGCGCCAGCAGCCAAGATTTAACAGGCCGGGGAGGAAAACTGTTTTTT
CASSQDLTGRGGKLFF
>TRBV9|NA|TRBJ2-1|TRBD2
TGTGCCAGCAGCGTAGAAGCGGGAGGGCCGGGTGAGCAGTTCTTC
CASSVEAGGPGEQFF